This TCR beta chain was obtained from a study of tumor-infiltrating lymphocytes in primary liver carcinoma. The CDR3 covers 14 residues. Germline V gene lookup returns CDR1 SGHDT and CDR2 YYEEEE. V was trimmed by 0 bases and J by 4 bases, leaving 8 bases between them. Total RNA (about 500 ng) served as template for TCR beta cDNA synthesis primed by a constant-region primer. Each TCR beta library was derived from three nested multiplex PCR rounds that employed slightly modified ARM-PCR. PCR rounds one and two used TRBV1-TRBV30 forward primers with a C-beta reverse primer for about 11 cycles each. TCRdb processed the multiplex PCR reads anew with MiXCR; each CDR3 protein has one entry. The data hold around 210,000 distinct CDR3 sequences, with 65% observed a single time. They got blood RNA out of unsorted whole blood and also pulled out germline DNA. Treatment-naive at the time, the patients had chronic HBV infection.

The specimen sequenced was peripheral blood. The TCR comes from a woman in her sixties or seventies with primary liver carcinoma and hepatitis B virus infection. The chain couples TRBV5-6 to TRBJ1-5, with D hard to call. The CDR3 spells CASSLGLTNQPQHF. CDR3 sequence (DNA): TGTGCCAGCAGCTTGGGGTTGACTAATCAGCCCCAGCATTTT.